This TCR beta chain was obtained from a study of OX40 agonist ivuxolimab in advanced cancers. TCRdb's table, derived via immunoSEQ multiplex PCR, lists solely in-frame clones and lacks some. The data show some 68,000 clones, approximately 86% seen once. The V end lost 6 bases, the J end lost 5 bases, and 17 bases lay between the germline ends. Germline lookup yields CDR1 KGHSH and CDR2 LQKENI. This CDR3 contains 15 residues. The chain couples TRBV18 to TRBJ2-1, with D perhaps matching TRBD1 (6 bases). This receptor was identified in an adult with an advanced solid tumor such as melanoma, head and neck, liver or kidney cancer. Sequencing used CD4+ or CD8+ T cells sorted from blood, obtained in a trial of the OX40 agonist ivuxolimab. CDR3 sequence (DNA): TGTGCCAGCTCGCTAACAGGGAAGAGGCACAATGAGCAGTTCTTC. Translating gives CASSLTGKRHNEQFF.